The 27 T cell receptor beta chains listed next were all sequenced from one sample in a study of blood T cell repertoires in COVID-19. TCRdb keeps only in-frame clones here, not all; method: immunoSEQ multiplex PCR. The sample includes 250,000 to 350,000 clones, 80% to 90% seen only once; the top ten take roughly 2.5%. Material: PBMCs or T cells enriched from blood (not recorded which). These TCRs come from a woman between 18 and 29 years old who had recovered from COVID-19.

The DNA of the CDR3 is TGTGCCAGCAGTAGGGCGAGGGATTTTGAGCAGTTCTTC. As protein: CASSRARDFEQFF. J is TRBJ2-1 and V is TRBV28; tentatively, D is TRBD2 (5 bases). The V end was cut by 5 bases, the J end by 9 bases, with 14 bases between. This CDR3 region has 13 residues. Germline CDR1 reads MDHEN; CDR2 reads SYDVKM.

The chain combines TRBV5-1 with TRBJ2-1; D possibly corresponds to TRBD2 (6 bases). Germline lookup yields CDR1 SGHRS and CDR2 YFSETQ. With 4 bases removed from V and 2 bases from J, the gap between germline ends came to 16 bases. This CDR3 is 16 amino acids long. The CDR3 protein is CASSPMLAGTYNEQFF. CDR3 DNA sequence: TGCGCCAGCAGCCCAATGTTGGCGGGGACCTACAATGAGCAGTTCTTC. Drawing the rest from reference TRBV5-1 and TRBJ2-1, the complete variable domain is KAGVTQTPRYLIKTRGQQVTLSCSPISGHRSVSWYQQTPGQGLQFLFEYFSETQRNKGNFPGRFSGRQFSNSRSEMNVSTLELGDSALYLCASSPMLAGTYNEQFFGPGTRLTVL.

This chain links TRBV5-8 with TRBJ1-1, with D possibly matching TRBD1 (6 bases). Trimming stripped 7 bases from V and 6 bases from J, with 19 bases between. The CDR3 totals 14 residues. The germline V gene encodes CDR1 SGHTS and CDR2 YDEGEE. CDR3 loop: CASCYRVGSPEAFF. CDR3 nucleotide sequence: TGTGCCAGCTGCTACAGGGTCGGTAGTCCTGAAGCTTTCTTT.

This chain joins TRBV6-5 and TRBJ2-1; the match to TRBD2 covers 7 bases. The CDR3 loop spans 15 amino acids. Germline trimming cut 5 bases from V and 9 bases from J; bases unmatched to any gene: 13. Germline-derived CDR1 and CDR2 are MNHEY and SVGAGI. The CDR3 loop is CASSPRLATVSEQFF. As DNA, the CDR3 is TGTGCCAGCAGTCCGCGACTAGCTACCGTTAGTGAGCAGTTCTTC.

A few counts support this clone. The chain employs TRBV19 and TRBJ2-1, with 16 nucleotides matching TRBD2. V shed 6 bases and J 10 bases; nucleotides not matched to a gene: 15. The CDR3 is made up of 18 amino acids. Germline lookup yields CDR1 LNHDA and CDR2 SQIVND (reference sequence). This chain's CDR3 is CASRKGLAGGYPRPEQFF. DNA of the CDR3: TGTGCCAGTAGGAAGGGACTAGCGGGGGGGTACCCCCGTCCGGAGCAGTTCTTC.

The table lists this clone with a count of one. V is TRBV11-2 and J is TRBJ2-7; 9 bases map to TRBD1. The CDR3 sequence is 13 residues long. Germline V CDR1 and CDR2: SGHAT, FQNNGV. V trimming: 2 bases; J trimming: 6 bases; junction bases outside the gene matches: 2. The CDR3 sequence is CASSLKTGGEQYF. The DNA of the CDR3 is TGTGCCAGCAGCTTAAAGACAGGGGGCGAGCAGTACTTC. Variable domain in full (rest from reference TRBV11-2 and TRBJ2-7): EAGVAQSPRYKIIEKRQSVAFWCNPISGHATLYWYQQILGQGPKLLIQFQNNGVVDDSQLPKDRFSAERLKGVDSTLKIQPAKLEDSAVYLCASSLKTGGEQYFGPGTRLTVT.

This clone occurred a few times. The chain carries TRBV10-3 and TRBJ2-3, with a possible D match to TRBD1 (5 bases). V dropped 2 bases and J dropped 4 bases, with 13 bases sitting between them. The CDR3 is 15 residues long. Per the germline V gene, CDR1 is ENHRY and CDR2 is SYGVKD. The CDR3 DNA is TGTGCCATCAGTGAGGCGGACAACGTTCCAGATACGCAGTATTTT. Residues: CAISEADNVPDTQYF.

CDR3 protein: CASSVVAVFGYTF. CDR3 coding DNA: TGTGCCAGCAGCGTAGTGGCAGTCTTTGGCTACACCTTC. The chain carries TRBV9 and TRBJ1-2; no reliable D call. The CDR3 length is 13 residues. V was shortened by 0 bases and J by 7 bases, with 10 bases between the two germline ends. The germline V gene encodes CDR1 SGDLS and CDR2 YYNGEE. The full variable domain, in which reference TRBV9 and TRBJ1-2 provide the parts outside the CDR3, is DSGVTQTPKHLITATGQRVTLRCSPRSGDLSVYWYQQSLDQGLQFLIQYYNGEERAKGNILERFSAQQFPDLHSELNLSSLELGDSALYFCASSVVAVFGYTFGSGTRLTVV.

This chain joins TRBV15 and TRBJ2-3; 8 bases match TRBD2. V was clipped by 5 bases and J by 6 bases; unmatched bases: 10. Looked up from germline, CDR1 is LNHNV and CDR2 is YYDKDF (reference sequence). This CDR3 is built from 15 residues. The CDR3 spells CATSGRTSRGDTQYF. The CDR3 nucleotides read TGTGCCACCAGCGGACGGACTAGCCGTGGGGATACGCAGTATTTT.

V and J are TRBV21-1 and TRBJ2-2; the table's D call TRBD1 went unverified against the DNA. TRBV21-1 is noted as a pseudogene. The CDR3 spans 15 residues. The DNA of the CDR3 is TGTGCCAGCAGAGGGAACAGGGCGGGCACCGGGGAGCTGTTTTTT. Translating it yields CASRGNRAGTGELFF.

The chain recombines TRBV19 with TRBJ1-2; unclear D gene. CDR3 size: 14 residues. Germline V gives CDR1 LNHDA, CDR2 SQIVND (reference sequence). Trimming left V 10 bases short and J 2 bases short, with 17 bases between. In DNA, the CDR3 is TGTGCCACGAGGCCCCTTGGAGGAAACTATGGCTACACCTTC. It encodes CATRPLGGNYGYTF.

This chain links TRBV2 with TRBJ1-3, with 12 bases aligning to TRBD1. This CDR3 is built from 18 residues. V shed 7 bases, J shed 3 bases, and the junction held 13 bases outside the gene matches. CDR1 and CDR2 from the germline V gene are SNHLY and FYNNEI. CDR3 nucleotides: TGTGCCAGCACCCCCGGGACAGGGGGCGCCGGTGGTGGAAACACCATATATTTT. This encodes CASTPGTGGAGGGNTIYF.

The rearrangement joins TRBV2 to TRBJ2-3; 11 bases match TRBD2. The CDR3 is 16 residues long. J gave up 1 base and V 4 bases, and 4 bases lay outside the gene matches. Germline CDR1 SNHLY, CDR2 FYNNEI. CDR3 sequence: CASSAGTSGRTDTQYF. The CDR3 coding sequence is TGTGCCAGCAGTGCAGGGACTAGCGGCCGCACAGATACGCAGTATTTT. The full variable domain, with the rest looked up from reference TRBV2 and TRBJ2-3, is EPEVTQTPSHQVTQMGQEVILRCVPISNHLYFYWYRQILGQKVEFLVSFYNNEISEKSEIFDDQFSVERPDGSNFTLKIRSTKLEDSAMYFCASSAGTSGRTDTQYFGPGTRLTVL.

This chain joins TRBV6-1 and TRBJ2-7; D is undetermined. The V end was cut by 1 base, the J end by 7 bases, with 5 bases between. Germline V gives CDR1 MNHNS, CDR2 SASEGT. This CDR3 is built from 11 residues. The CDR3 nucleotides are TGTGCCAGCAGTGAAGTGAGTGAGCAGTACTTC. Its protein is CASSEVSEQYF.

Here the CDR3 reads CASSQVVGSSEAFF. The CDR3 bases are TGTGCCAGCAGCCAAGTAGTCGGGAGTAGTGAAGCTTTCTTT. The rearrangement joins TRBV3-1 (or the pseudogene TRBV3-2) to TRBJ1-1; D not resolved. The germline V gene has CDR1 LGHDT and CDR2 YNNKEL (reference sequence). V lost 1 base and J lost 7, with 13 bases in between. The CDR3 runs 14 residues.

V and J are TRBV28 and TRBJ1-2, with 9 bases identical to TRBD1. Germline CDR1 is MDHEN and CDR2 is SYDVKM. The CDR3 extends over 16 amino acids. J lost 3 bases, V lost 5 bases, and 10 bases had no gene match. For the CDR3, the DNA is TGTGCCAGCAGTCCGGTGTCGACAGGGGGATACTATGGCTACACCTTC. Translated, it gives CASSPVSTGGYYGYTF.

This clone came up once. CDR3 protein: CASSLETAGDTEAFF. The DNA of the CDR3 is TGTGCCAGCAGTTTAGAAACCGCCGGAGACACTGAAGCTTTCTTT. The rearrangement uses TRBV28 and TRBJ1-1; no reliable D call. V lost 2 bases and J lost 3, with 13 bases in between. This CDR3 contains 15 residues. In germline, CDR1 is MDHEN, CDR2 SYDVKM.

This chain connects TRBV19 to TRBJ1-1; no definite D call. Trimming shortened V by 1 base and J by 1 base, and 4 bases separated the two germline ends. Germline V lookup: CDR1 LNHDA, CDR2 SQIVND (reference sequence). There are 13 residues in the CDR3. The chain's CDR3 is CASSIVRNTEAFF. CDR3 coding DNA: TGTGCCAGTAGTATAGTCAGGAACACTGAAGCTTTCTTT.

This chain uses TRBV28 with TRBJ1-2; TRBD1 agrees at 8 bases. The V gene end was trimmed by 8 bases and the J gene end by 1 base; junction bases not matched to a gene: 6. The CDR3 is 14 amino acids. Germline-derived CDR1 and CDR2 are MDHEN and SYDVKM. CDR3 sequence reads: CASSRTGYNYGYTF. The DNA of the CDR3 is TGTGCCAGCTCACGGACAGGGTATAACTATGGCTACACCTTC.

This clone was recorded a few times. The chain has TRBV5-6 and TRBJ1-3; D remains ambiguous. V dropped 2 bases and J dropped 0 bases, with 12 bases sitting between them. CDR3 length equals 16 residues. Germline loops: CDR1 SGHDT, CDR2 YYEEEE. DNA for the CDR3: TGTGCCAGCAGCTTTCCAGCGCGGGGCTCTGGAAACACCATATATTTT. Its protein is CASSFPARGSGNTIYF.

This clone was found once. The V call is TRBV27, the J call TRBJ1-1; D call uncertain. Trimming took off 4 bases at V and 0 bases at J, with 9 bases between the two ends. The CDR3 consists of 14 residues. The germline V gene encodes CDR1 MNHEY and CDR2 SMNVEV (reference sequence). DNA of the CDR3: TGTGCCAGCAGTTCGGCAACAGTGAACACTGAAGCTTTCTTT. Protein sequence: CASSSATVNTEAFF.

The V gene is TRBV11-2, the J gene TRBJ1-1; weak D call: TRBD1 (6 bases). This CDR3 has 15 amino acids. Trimming removed 4 bases at V and 0 bases at J, with 12 bases between. Per germline, CDR1 SGHAT and CDR2 FQNNGV. Here the CDR3 reads CASSYLGQMNTEAFF. DNA of the CDR3: TGTGCCAGCAGCTACCTGGGACAAATGAACACTGAAGCTTTCTTT.

This clone has a single count. The chain joins TRBV27 to TRBJ1-5; D gene unclear. V was clipped by 5 bases and J by 5 bases, with 10 bases between them. This CDR3 has 13 amino acids. CDR1 is MNHEY, CDR2 SMNVEV, per germline (reference sequence). CDR3 in amino acids: CASSTRRHQPQHF. The CDR3 bases are TGTGCCAGCAGTACGAGGAGACATCAGCCCCAGCATTTT.

V is TRBV5-1 and J is TRBJ2-7; D perhaps matches TRBD1 (5 bases). V lost 0 bases, J lost 2 bases, and 21 bases lay in between. This CDR3 comprises 18 residues. Germline V gives CDR1 SGHRS, CDR2 YFSETQ. CDR3 bases: TGCGCCAGCAGCTTGGGGTCGGACGTAACAGGTAGAACCTACGAGCAGTACTTC. Translation gives CASSLGSDVTGRTYEQYF.

The chain recombines TRBV28 with TRBJ1-2, with D possibly TRBD1 on 5 matching bases. The CDR3 is 15 amino acids. The V gene's germline CDR1 is MDHEN and CDR2 SYDVKM. Trimming took 7 bases from V and 8 from J, leaving 23 bases between them. CDR3 loop: CASTSSQGFAQGYTF. In DNA, the CDR3 is TGTGCCAGCACCTCGTCGCAGGGCTTCGCGCAAGGCTACACCTTC.

J is TRBJ1-2 and V is TRBV19, with 7 bases that match TRBD1. The CDR3 runs 13 residues. Germline CDR1 reads LNHDA; CDR2 reads SQIVND (reference sequence). V lost 6 bases and J lost 8; bases outside the gene matches: 9. The CDR3 DNA reads TGTGCCAGTAGGGATTCGACAGGGTACGGCTACACCTTC. It is translated as CASRDSTGYGYTF.

The chain employs TRBV3-1 (or the pseudogene TRBV3-2) and TRBJ2-5, with TRBD2 matching over 12 bases. Looked up from germline, CDR1 is LGHDT and CDR2 is YNNKEL (reference sequence). V trimming: 4 bases; J trimming: 4 bases; junction bases outside the gene matches: 4. CDR3 size: 15 residues. The chain's CDR3 is CASSRLAGDGETQYF. In nucleotides, the CDR3 is TGTGCCAGCAGCCGACTAGCGGGGGATGGAGAGACCCAGTACTTC.